This T cell receptor (beta chain) was identified during a study of PD-L1 blockade in urothelial cancer (dated by TCRdb to between 2016 and 2019). General notes on the study: Every patient began therapy around 2014 and was given atezolizumab 1,200 mg intravenously every 3 weeks. Nine patients achieved durable clinical benefit and approximately 19 did not. In the same patients who had TCR sequencing, pretreatment tumors also underwent whole exome sequencing and RNA sequencing. Approximately 30 patients had pretreatment blood TCR-seq, some 24 had at least one posttreatment blood collection, and some 24 had tumor TCR-seq. Patients had an ECOG performance status of 0 or 1 and had received between 0 and 3 prior chemotherapy regimens. Blood samples were analyzed at two time points: 3 weeks after treatment start (second dose) and 6 weeks after treatment start. Durable clinical benefit meant progression-free survival longer than 6 months, and TCR features were also tested against progression-free and overall survival. Pretreatment tumor samples, along with matched peripheral blood serially collected before and after atezolizumab treatment, were subjected to TCR sequencing. Blood samples gave a median of roughly 150,000 T cells and 80,000 to 95,000 unique TCRs, with a median clonality of about 0.078. The study was an exploratory multi-omic analysis of somatic, immune and clinical correlates of response to PD-L1 blockade with atezolizumab in urothelial cancer. About 90% of the 29 patients were males with bladder-origin urothelial cancer, and about 65% of the 29 reported a prior smoking history. What the work shows at the level of the full study, not this receptor alone: Greater expansion of tumor-associated TCR clones in peripheral blood 3 weeks after the start of treatment was observed in patients with durable benefit (n of about 20, p = 0.022). Small sample size (n ≈ 27) and many exploratory analyses mean the results are intended to be hypothesis-generating. A pretreatment peripheral blood TCR clonality below the median was linked to improved progression-free and overall survival.

This sample's time point label indicates: peripheral blood 6 weeks after treatment start. A cohort of approximately 31 patients with locally advanced or metastatic urothelial carcinoma, treated at Memorial Sloan Kettering on a trial protocol, was included. Peripheral blood mononuclear cells were collected pretreatment and during treatment, at between 1 and 8 total time points per patient. The Qiagen DNeasy Blood extraction kit was used to purify genomic DNA from total PBMCs and tumor samples. PBMCs were collected pretreatment and during treatment, and were isolated and stored as previously described. At the junction V is shortened by 5 bases and J by 0 bases, with 8 bases in between. The CDR3 holds 14 amino acids from the cysteine to the phenylalanine. Only CDR3 DNA remains: 42 bases, in frame from the first base. CDR1 and CDR2 (LNHDA, SQIVND) derive from the germline V gene (reference sequence).

Each PCR received spiked-in synthetic TCR analog templates so that absolute template abundance could be estimated from read counts. The immunoSEQ assay was used to amplify TCRbeta CDR3 regions from genomic DNA with bias-controlled V and J gene primers. Sequencing of rearranged TCRbeta segments was performed at approximately 20X coverage. Concerning the study's data processing: Sequencing errors were corrected by clustering and CDR3s were annotated against IMGT to assign V, D and J genes. Downstream analyses used only productive TCRbeta rearrangements, leaving out any out-of-frame or stop-codon sequences. Clonality was calculated as one minus the Shannon entropy normalized by the log of the number of unique productive sequences. Clones differing between time points or between blood and tumor were identified by Fisher's exact test with Benjamini-Hochberg correction at adjusted p below 0.01. Held by TCRdb, this immuneACCESS table contains in-frame sequences only and omits some clones. Under half of the omission traces to an unresolved V gene where checked; the cause of the rest is unknown. V, J and clone size are taken as reported in that table, and D and trimming were inferred from the DNA itself. This sample comprises around 33,000 clones, about 89% of them detected only once. The top ten hold 8% of the sample.

Details on this clone: The antigen it recognizes is unknown. No base qualities exist here, and no much larger clone lies one base off it.

This clonotype was sampled from a man older than 75 with urothelial cancer. Source: PBMCs, taken around atezolizumab (anti-PD-L1) treatment. Recombination linked TRBV19 to TRBJ1-5; confidence is insufficient to name the D gene. The DNA sequence is TGTGCCAGTAGTGATAGATTTAGCAATCAGCCCCAGCATTTT. It codes for CASSDRFSNQPQHF.